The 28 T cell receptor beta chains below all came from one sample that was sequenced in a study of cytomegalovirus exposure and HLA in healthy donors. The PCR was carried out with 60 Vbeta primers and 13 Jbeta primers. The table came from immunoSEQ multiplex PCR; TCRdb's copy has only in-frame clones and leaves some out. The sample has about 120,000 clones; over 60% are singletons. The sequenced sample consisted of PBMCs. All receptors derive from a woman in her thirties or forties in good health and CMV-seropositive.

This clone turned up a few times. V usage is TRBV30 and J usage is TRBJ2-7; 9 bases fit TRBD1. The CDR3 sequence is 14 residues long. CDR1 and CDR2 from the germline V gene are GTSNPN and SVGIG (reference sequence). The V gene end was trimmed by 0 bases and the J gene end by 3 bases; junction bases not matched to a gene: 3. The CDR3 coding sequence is TGTGCCTGGAGTGTAGGGGGACAGGGCTACGAGCAGTACTTC. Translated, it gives CAWSVGGQGYEQYF.

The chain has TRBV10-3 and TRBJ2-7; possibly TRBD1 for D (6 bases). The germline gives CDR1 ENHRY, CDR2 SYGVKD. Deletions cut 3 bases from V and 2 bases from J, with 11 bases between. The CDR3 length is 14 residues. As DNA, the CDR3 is TGTGCCATCAGTGACCTGGACAGCACCTACGAGCAGTACTTC. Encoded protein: CAISDLDSTYEQYF.

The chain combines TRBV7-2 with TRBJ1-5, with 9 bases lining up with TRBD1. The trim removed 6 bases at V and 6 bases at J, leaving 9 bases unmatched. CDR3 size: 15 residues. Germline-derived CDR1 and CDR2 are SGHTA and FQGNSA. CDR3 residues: CASSPGQGWAQPQHF. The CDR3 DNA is TGTGCCAGCAGTCCCGGACAGGGGTGGGCTCAGCCCCAGCATTTT.

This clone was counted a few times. The CDR3 nucleotides are TGTGCCAGCAGCTTAAATCCTTTAAGCACAGATACGCAGTATTTT. It is translated as CASSLNPLSTDTQYF. The V call is TRBV7-3, the J call TRBJ2-3; D unresolved. V was shortened by 1 base and J by 0 bases, with 8 bases between the two germline ends. The germline V gene has CDR1 SGHTA and CDR2 FQGTGA. This CDR3 region has 15 residues.

CDR3 amino acids: CASSPQGQETQYF. CDR3 sequence (DNA): TGCGCCAGCAGCCCGCAGGGGCAGGAGACCCAGTACTTC. The chain carries TRBV5-1 and TRBJ2-5; maybe TRBD1 (6 bases). The CDR3 is 13 residues long. V was trimmed by 4 bases and J by 5 bases, leaving 12 bases between them. Germline values: CDR1 SGHRS, CDR2 YFSETQ.

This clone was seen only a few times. The chain's CDR3 is CASSPLGYREGQPQHF. The CDR3 nucleotides read TGCGCCAGCAGCCCTCTAGGGTACAGGGAGGGACAGCCCCAGCATTTT. The chain recombines TRBV4-1 with TRBJ1-5, with a weak D call TRBD1 (6 bases). Deletions cut 4 bases from V and 7 bases from J, with 20 bases between. Germline CDR1 and CDR2: MGHRA and YSYEKL. CDR3 size: 16 residues.

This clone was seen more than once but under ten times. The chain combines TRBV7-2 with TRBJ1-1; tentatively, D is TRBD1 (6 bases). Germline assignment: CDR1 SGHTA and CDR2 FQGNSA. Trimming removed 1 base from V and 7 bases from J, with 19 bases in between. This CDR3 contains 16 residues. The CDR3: CASSLVRVRGEGEAFF. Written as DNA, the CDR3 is TGTGCCAGCAGCTTAGTAAGAGTAAGGGGGGAGGGTGAAGCTTTCTTT.

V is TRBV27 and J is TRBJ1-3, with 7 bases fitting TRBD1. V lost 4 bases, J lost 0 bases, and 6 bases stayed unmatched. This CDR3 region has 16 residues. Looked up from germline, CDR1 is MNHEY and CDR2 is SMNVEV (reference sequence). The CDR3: CASSSSGTVSGNTIYF. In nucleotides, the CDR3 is TGTGCCAGCAGTTCATCAGGGACAGTCTCTGGAAACACCATATATTTT.

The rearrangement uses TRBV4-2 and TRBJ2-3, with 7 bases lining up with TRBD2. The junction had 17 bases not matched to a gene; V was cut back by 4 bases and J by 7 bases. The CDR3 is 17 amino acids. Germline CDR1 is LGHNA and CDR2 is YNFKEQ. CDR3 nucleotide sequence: TGTGCCAGCAGCCTCCTACCCTCGGGGGGTCAGCCGAATACGCAGTATTTT. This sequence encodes CASSLLPSGGQPNTQYF.

The CDR3 DNA is TGTGCCAGCAGCTTAGGTAGTGCGTCGGAGACCCAGTACTTC. The encoded protein is CASSLGSASETQYF. This rearrangement joins TRBV7-2 to TRBJ2-5, with D hard to call. Germline CDR1 reads SGHTA; CDR2 reads FQGNSA. The CDR3 sequence is 14 residues long. V was shortened by 1 base and J by 5 bases, with 11 bases between the two germline ends.

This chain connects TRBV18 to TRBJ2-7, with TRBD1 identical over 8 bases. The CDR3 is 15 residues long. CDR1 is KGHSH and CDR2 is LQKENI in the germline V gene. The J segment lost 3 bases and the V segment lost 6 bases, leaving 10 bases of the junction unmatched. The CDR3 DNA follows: TGTGCCAGCTCGGTGACAGGGGCCCAGAACTACGAGCAGTACTTC. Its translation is CASSVTGAQNYEQYF.

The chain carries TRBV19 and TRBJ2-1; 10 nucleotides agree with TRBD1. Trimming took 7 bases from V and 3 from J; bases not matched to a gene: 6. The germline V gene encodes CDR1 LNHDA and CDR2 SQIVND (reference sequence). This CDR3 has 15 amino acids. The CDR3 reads CASTMTGGDYNEQFF. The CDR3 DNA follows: TGTGCCAGTACCATGACAGGGGGCGACTACAATGAGCAGTTCTTC.

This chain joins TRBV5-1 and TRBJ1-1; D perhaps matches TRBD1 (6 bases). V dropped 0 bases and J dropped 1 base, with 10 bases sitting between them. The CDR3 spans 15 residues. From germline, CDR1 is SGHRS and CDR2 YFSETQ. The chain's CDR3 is CASSLGQVWNTEAFF. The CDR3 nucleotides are TGCGCCAGCAGCTTGGGACAGGTATGGAACACTGAAGCTTTCTTT. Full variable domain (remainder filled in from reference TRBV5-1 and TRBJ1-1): KAGVTQTPRYLIKTRGQQVTLSCSPISGHRSVSWYQQTPGQGLQFLFEYFSETQRNKGNFPGRFSGRQFSNSRSEMNVSTLELGDSALYLCASSLGQVWNTEAFFGQGTRLTVV.

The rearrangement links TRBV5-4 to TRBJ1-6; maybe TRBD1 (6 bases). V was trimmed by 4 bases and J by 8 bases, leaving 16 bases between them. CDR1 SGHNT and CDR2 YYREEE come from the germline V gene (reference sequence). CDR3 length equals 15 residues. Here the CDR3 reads CASSPGPEGDSPLHF. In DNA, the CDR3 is TGTGCCAGCAGCCCCGGCCCCGAGGGGGATTCACCCCTCCACTTT. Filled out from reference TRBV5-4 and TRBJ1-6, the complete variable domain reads ETGVTQSPTHLIKTRGQQVTLRCSSQSGHNTVSWYQQALGQGPQFIFQYYREEENGRGNFPPRFSGLQFPNYSSELNVNALELDDSALYLCASSPGPEGDSPLHFGNGTRLTVT.

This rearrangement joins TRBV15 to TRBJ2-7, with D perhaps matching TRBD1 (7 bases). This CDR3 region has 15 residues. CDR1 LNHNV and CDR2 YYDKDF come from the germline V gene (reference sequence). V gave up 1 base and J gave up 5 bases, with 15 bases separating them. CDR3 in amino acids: CATSRVEGAQDEQYF. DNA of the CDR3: TGTGCCACCAGCAGAGTGGAGGGGGCGCAGGACGAGCAGTACTTC.

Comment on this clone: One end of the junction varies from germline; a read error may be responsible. The CDR3 loop reads CSARAGSGPF. CDR3 in DNA: TGCAGTGCTAGAGCGGGGAGCGGCCCCTTC. V usage is TRBV20-1 and J usage is TRBJ1-2; D ambiguous. Germline lookup yields CDR1 DFQATT and CDR2 SNEGSKA (reference sequence). The CDR3 contains 10 residues.

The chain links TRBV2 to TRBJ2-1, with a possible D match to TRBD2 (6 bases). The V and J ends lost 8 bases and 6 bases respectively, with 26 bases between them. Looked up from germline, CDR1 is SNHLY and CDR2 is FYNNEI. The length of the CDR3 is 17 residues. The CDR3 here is CASAYLLGPLGGNEQFF. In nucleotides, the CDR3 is TGTGCCAGCGCCTATCTTTTGGGTCCCTTGGGGGGCAATGAGCAGTTCTTC. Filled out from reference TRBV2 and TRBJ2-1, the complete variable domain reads EPEVTQTPSHQVTQMGQEVILRCVPISNHLYFYWYRQILGQKVEFLVSFYNNEISEKSEIFDDQFSVERPDGSNFTLKIRSTKLEDSAMYFCASAYLLGPLGGNEQFFGPGTRLTVL.

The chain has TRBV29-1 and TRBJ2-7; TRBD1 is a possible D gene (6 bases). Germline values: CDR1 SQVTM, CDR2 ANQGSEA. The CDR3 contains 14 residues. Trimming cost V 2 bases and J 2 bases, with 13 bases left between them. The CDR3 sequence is CSVEQTGTTYEQYF. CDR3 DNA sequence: TGCAGCGTTGAACAGACAGGTACTACCTACGAGCAGTACTTC.

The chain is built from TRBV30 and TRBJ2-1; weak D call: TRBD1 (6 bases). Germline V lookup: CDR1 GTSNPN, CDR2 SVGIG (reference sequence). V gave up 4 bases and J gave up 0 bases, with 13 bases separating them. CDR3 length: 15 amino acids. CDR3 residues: CAWTRTGSSYNEQFF. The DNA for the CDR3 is TGTGCCTGGACACGTACAGGGAGCTCCTACAATGAGCAGTTCTTC.

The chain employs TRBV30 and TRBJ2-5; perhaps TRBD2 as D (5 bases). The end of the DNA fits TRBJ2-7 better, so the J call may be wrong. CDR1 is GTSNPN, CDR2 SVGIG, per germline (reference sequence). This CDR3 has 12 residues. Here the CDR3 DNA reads TGTGCCTGGAGTGTAAGCGGATCCGAGCAGTACTTC. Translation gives CAWSVSGSEQYF.

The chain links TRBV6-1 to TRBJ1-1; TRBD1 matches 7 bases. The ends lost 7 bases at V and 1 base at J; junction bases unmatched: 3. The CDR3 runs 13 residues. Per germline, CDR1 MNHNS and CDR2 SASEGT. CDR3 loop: CASKRQGNTEAFF. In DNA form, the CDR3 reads TGTGCCAGCAAGCGACAGGGGAACACTGAAGCTTTCTTT.

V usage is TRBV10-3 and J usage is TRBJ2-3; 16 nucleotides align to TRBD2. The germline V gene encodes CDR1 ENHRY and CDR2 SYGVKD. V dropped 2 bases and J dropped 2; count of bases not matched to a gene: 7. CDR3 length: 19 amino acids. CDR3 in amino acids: CAISEPGLAGGKSTDTQYF. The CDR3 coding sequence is TGTGCCATCAGTGAGCCGGGACTAGCGGGGGGGAAGTCCACAGATACGCAGTATTTT.

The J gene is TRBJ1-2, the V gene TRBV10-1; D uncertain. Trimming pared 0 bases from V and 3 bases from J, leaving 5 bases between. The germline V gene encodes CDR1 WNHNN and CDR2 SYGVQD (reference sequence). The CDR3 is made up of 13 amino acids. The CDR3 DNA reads TGCGCCAGCAGTGAGTCGGGCTACTATGGCTACACCTTC. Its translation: CASSESGYYGYTF.

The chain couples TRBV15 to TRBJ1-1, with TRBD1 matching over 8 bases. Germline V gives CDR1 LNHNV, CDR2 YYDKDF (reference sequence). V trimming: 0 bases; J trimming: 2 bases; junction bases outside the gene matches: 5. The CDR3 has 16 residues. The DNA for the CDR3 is TGTGCCACCAGCAGAGATCGCACAGGGGGTAACACTGAAGCTTTCTTT. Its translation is CATSRDRTGGNTEAFF.

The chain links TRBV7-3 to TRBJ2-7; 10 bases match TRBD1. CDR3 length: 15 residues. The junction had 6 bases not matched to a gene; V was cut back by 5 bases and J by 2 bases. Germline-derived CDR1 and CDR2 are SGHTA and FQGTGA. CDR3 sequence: CASSEGQGTAYEQYF. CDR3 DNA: TGTGCCAGCAGCGAGGGACAGGGGACTGCCTACGAGCAGTACTTC.

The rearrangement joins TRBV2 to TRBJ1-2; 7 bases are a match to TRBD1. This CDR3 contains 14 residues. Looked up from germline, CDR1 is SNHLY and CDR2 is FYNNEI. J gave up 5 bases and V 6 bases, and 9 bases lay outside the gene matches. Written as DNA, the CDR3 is TGTGCCAGCAGCTTACAGGGGCAGAAATATGGCTACACCTTC. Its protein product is CASSLQGQKYGYTF.

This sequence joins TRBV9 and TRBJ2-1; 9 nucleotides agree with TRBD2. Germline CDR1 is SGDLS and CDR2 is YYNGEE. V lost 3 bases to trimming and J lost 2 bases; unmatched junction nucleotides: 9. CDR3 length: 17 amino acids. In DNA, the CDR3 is TGTGCCAGCAGCGGCTCGTCTGCGGGAGGGCCCTACAATGAGCAGTTCTTC. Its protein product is CASSGSSAGGPYNEQFF.

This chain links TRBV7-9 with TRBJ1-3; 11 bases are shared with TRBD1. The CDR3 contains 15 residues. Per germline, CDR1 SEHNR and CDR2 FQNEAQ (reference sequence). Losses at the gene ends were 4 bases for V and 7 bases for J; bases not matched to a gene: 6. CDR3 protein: CASSWGRDRGNTIYF. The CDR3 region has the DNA TGTGCCAGCAGCTGGGGCCGGGACAGGGGGAACACCATATATTTT.